This T cell receptor beta chain derives from a study of TIL therapy for anti-PD-1-resistant metastatic lung cancer. Noted time point: pre-treatment sample, taken before nivolumab and TIL therapy. Pleural nodules or supraclavicular lymph nodes made up most of the excised metastases sampled. The immunoSEQ assay was v3. The protocol was immunoSEQ multiplex PCR, while the TCRdb copy is restricted to in-frame clones and leaves out a portion. The sample shows roughly 26,000 clones, over 60% of them seen only once. Looked up from germline, CDR1 is LNHDA and CDR2 is SQIVND (reference sequence). The CDR3 is 17 residues long. With V trimmed by 2 bases and J by 7 bases, 12 bases remained unmatched.

Sequencing was performed on tumor tissue, taken at baseline. This chain connects TRBV19 to TRBJ2-1, with TRBD2 matching over 9 bases. This receptor was taken from a person between 25 and 80 years old with non-small cell lung cancer. The CDR3 region is CASSISSGGLTDNEQFF. DNA for the CDR3: TGTGCCAGTAGTATATCGAGCGGGGGGCTTACGGATAATGAGCAGTTCTTC.